These 14 T cell receptor beta chains originate from one sample sequenced in a study of blood T cell repertoires in COVID-19. Repertoires were generated with immunoSEQ multiplex PCR, while TCRdb's copy carries only in-frame clones and drops some. This sample yields about 250,000 clones, of which approximately 82% are seen a single time; approximately 5% belongs to the top ten. Sequencing input: PBMCs or T cells enriched from blood (not recorded which). The receptors originated from a man aged 40-55 years who had been exposed to COVID-19.

This chain uses TRBV5-8 with TRBJ2-7; TRBD2 might be the D (5 bases). The CDR3 covers 15 residues. Germline CDR1 reads SGHTS; CDR2 reads YDEGEE. Trimming removed 2 bases at V and 0 bases at J, with 12 bases between. The DNA for the CDR3 is TGTGCCAGCAGCTTAGGGTCGGGAACCTCCTACGAGCAGTACTTC. It codes for CASSLGSGTSYEQYF.

The J gene is TRBJ2-3, the V gene TRBV21-1; the table's TRBD2 call for D was not verified on the DNA. TRBV21-1 is listed as a pseudogene. The CDR3 has 20 amino acids. CDR3 DNA: TGTGCCAGCAGCAAAGCTGAAGTCGGGACTAGCGGGAGACCCACAGATACGCAGTATTTT. This gives the protein CASSKAEVGTSGRPTDTQYF.

The chain couples TRBV7-9 to TRBJ2-1, with 8 bases aligning to TRBD2. Trimming took 3 bases from V and 1 from J; bases not matched to a gene: 5. CDR1 is SEHNR and CDR2 is FQNEAQ in the germline V gene (reference sequence). There are 16 residues in the CDR3. Here the CDR3 DNA reads TGTGCCAGCAGCTTGATTCGGGAGGGGTCCTACAATGAGCAGTTCTTC. This encodes CASSLIREGSYNEQFF.

V gene TRBV4-2 combines with J gene TRBJ2-7; a possible D gene is TRBD1 (6 bases). Trimming took off 3 bases at V and 4 bases at J, with 16 bases between the two ends. Germline V gene lookup returns CDR1 LGHNA and CDR2 YNFKEQ. The CDR3 is made up of 15 amino acids. CDR3 DNA: TGTGCCAGCAGCCACCTACAGGGTATTGATTACGAGCAGTACTTC. Translating it yields CASSHLQGIDYEQYF.

The chain carries TRBV14 and TRBJ2-2; TRBD2 matches at 11 bases. CDR3 size: 15 residues. Germline V gene data show CDR1 as SGHDN and CDR2 as FVKESK. V shed 4 bases, J shed 8 bases, and the junction held 6 bases outside the gene matches. The CDR3 DNA reads as TGTGCCAGCAGCCCCGGGACTAGCGGATTTGGGGAGCTGTTTTTT. Translation gives CASSPGTSGFGELFF.

DNA for the CDR3: TGCGCCAGCAGCCAAGAGTTGGCGGGCCTGTACGAGCAGTACTTC. This codes for CASSQELAGLYEQYF. This chain joins TRBV4-1 and TRBJ2-7, with D perhaps TRBD2 (5 bases). Germline lookup yields CDR1 MGHRA and CDR2 YSYEKL. The V gene lost 0 bases and the J gene lost 4 bases, with 13 bases spanning the gap. The CDR3 spans 15 residues.

This chain connects TRBV25-1 to TRBJ1-3; a possible D gene is TRBD1 (5 bases). Trimming cost V 7 bases and J 3 bases, with 16 bases left between them. The length of the CDR3 is 15 residues. CDR1 and CDR2 (germline): MGHDK, SYGVNS. CDR3 loop: CASNLTTVFGNTIYF. The CDR3 nucleotides are TGTGCCAGCAACCTAACGACAGTTTTTGGAAACACCATATATTTT. The full variable domain, in which reference TRBV25-1 and TRBJ1-3 provide the parts outside the CDR3, is EADIYQTPRYLVIGTGKKITLECSQTMGHDKMYWYQQDPGMELHLIHYSYGVNSTEKGDLSSESTVSRIRTEHFPLTLESARPSHTSQYLCASNLTTVFGNTIYFGEGSWLTVV.

This clone was recorded once. The chain links TRBV15 to TRBJ2-7, with 11 bases aligning to TRBD2. Germline V lookup: CDR1 LNHNV, CDR2 YYDKDF (reference sequence). The V and J ends lost 5 bases and 3 bases, in that order; junction bases with no gene match: 6. CDR3 size: 15 residues. The CDR3 DNA follows: TGTGCCACCAGCCGATTAGCGGGAGGGAGCTACGAGCAGTACTTC. As protein: CATSRLAGGSYEQYF.

This chain uses TRBV10-3 with TRBJ2-7; TRBD2 is a possible D gene (5 bases). Germline assignment: CDR1 ENHRY and CDR2 SYGVKD. This CDR3 spans 13 amino acids. Trimming removed 2 bases at V and 5 bases at J, with 10 bases between. CDR3 protein: CAISENGKDEQYF. In DNA, the CDR3 is TGTGCCATCAGTGAGAACGGGAAAGACGAGCAGTACTTC.

The V gene is TRBV28, the J gene TRBJ2-4; TRBD1 is a possible D gene (5 bases). The CDR3 consists of 16 residues. The V end was cut by 6 bases, the J end by 7 bases, with 22 bases between. Germline assignment: CDR1 MDHEN and CDR2 SYDVKM. The CDR3 reads CASSVTMTDLMNIQYF. CDR3 DNA: TGTGCCAGCAGCGTCACCATGACAGACCTCATGAACATTCAGTACTTC.

The rearrangement uses TRBV20-1 and TRBJ1-3; D possibly corresponds to TRBD1 (5 bases). The germline V and J ends were trimmed by 3 bases and 0 bases, with 9 bases remaining between them. Looked up from germline, CDR1 is DFQATT and CDR2 is SNEGSKA (reference sequence). The CDR3 sequence is 14 residues long. CDR3 amino acids: CSASGGASGNTIYF. The CDR3 region has the DNA TGCAGTGCTAGTGGGGGAGCCTCTGGAAACACCATATATTTT.

This clone was counted between two and nine times. This chain uses TRBV7-9 with TRBJ2-1, with D tentatively TRBD1 (5 bases). Per germline, CDR1 SEHNR and CDR2 FQNEAQ (reference sequence). Trimming left V 5 bases short and J 0 bases short, with 17 bases between. This CDR3 contains 17 residues. The CDR3 sequence is CASSPKIRVSSYNEQFF. The CDR3 DNA reads TGTGCCAGCAGCCCTAAAATCAGGGTAAGCTCCTACAATGAGCAGTTCTTC.

The chain links TRBV10-3 to TRBJ2-1, with D tentatively TRBD2 (5 bases). The CDR3 covers 13 residues. V was pared by 6 bases and J by 4 bases, with 10 bases between. CDR1 is ENHRY, CDR2 SYGVKD, per germline. In nucleotides, the CDR3 is TGTGCCATCAGGGCGGAGGCATACAATGAGCAGTTCTTC. Translated, it gives CAIRAEAYNEQFF.

V gene TRBV19 combines with J gene TRBJ1-2, with a tentative D call TRBD1 (5 bases). V shed 8 bases and J shed 3 bases, with 13 bases lying between them. The CDR3 length is 13 residues. Germline V gives CDR1 LNHDA, CDR2 SQIVND (reference sequence). The CDR3 DNA sequence: TGTGCCAGTGCCCCGGGGGTTCACTATGGCTACACCTTC. Amino acid sequence: CASAPGVHYGYTF.